This entry lists 2 T cell receptor beta chains sequenced from one sample in a study of T-cell reconstitution after alpha-beta-depleted transplantation in children. TCRbeta library construction was performed incorporating unique molecular identifiers. TCRdb called the PCR reads again in MiXCR, with one record for every CDR3 protein. The sample consists of some 300,000 distinct CDR3 sequences, 9.5% to 13% of them appearing once. Source: PBMCs, taken before TCRalphabeta/CD19-depleted stem cell transplant. These TCRs come from a boy under three years old with acute myeloid leukemia, due to receive a stem cell transplant.

Many counts were recorded for this clonotype. V gene TRBV5-6 combines with J gene TRBJ2-7; 10 nucleotides match TRBD1. The CDR3 is 15 residues long. The trim removed 2 bases at V and 3 bases at J, leaving 5 bases unmatched. Germline-derived CDR1 and CDR2 are SGHDT and YYEEEE. The CDR3 here is CASSLWDRGFYEQYF. The CDR3 DNA sequence: TGTGCCAGCAGCTTATGGGACAGGGGCTTCTACGAGCAGTACTTC. The whole variable domain, remainder taken from reference TRBV5-6 and TRBJ2-7, is DAGVTQSPTHLIKTRGQQVTLRCSPKSGHDTVSWYQQALGQGPQFIFQYYEEEERQRGNFPDRFSGHQFPNYSSELNVNALLLGDSALYLCASSLWDRGFYEQYFGPGTRLTVT.

Many counts were recorded for this clonotype. The chain combines TRBV29-1 with TRBJ1-1; D unclear. The CDR3 is made up of 13 amino acids. The germline CDR1 and CDR2 sequences are SQVTM and ANQGSEA. This CDR3 reads CSSRGLMNTEAFF. CDR3 nucleotides: TGCAGTTCGCGAGGGCTGATGAACACTGAAGCTTTCTTT.